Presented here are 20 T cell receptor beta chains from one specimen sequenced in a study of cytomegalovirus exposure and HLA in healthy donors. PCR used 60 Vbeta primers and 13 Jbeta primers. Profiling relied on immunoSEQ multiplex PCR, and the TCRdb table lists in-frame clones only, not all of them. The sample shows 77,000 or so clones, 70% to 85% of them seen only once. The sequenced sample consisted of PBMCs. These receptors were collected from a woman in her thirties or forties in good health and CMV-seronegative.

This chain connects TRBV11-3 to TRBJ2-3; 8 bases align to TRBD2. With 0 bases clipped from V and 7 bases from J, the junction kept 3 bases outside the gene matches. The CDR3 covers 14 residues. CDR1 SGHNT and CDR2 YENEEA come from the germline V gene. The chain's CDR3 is CASSLEAGDNTQYF. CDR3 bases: TGTGCCAGCAGCTTAGAAGCGGGAGATAATACGCAGTATTTT.

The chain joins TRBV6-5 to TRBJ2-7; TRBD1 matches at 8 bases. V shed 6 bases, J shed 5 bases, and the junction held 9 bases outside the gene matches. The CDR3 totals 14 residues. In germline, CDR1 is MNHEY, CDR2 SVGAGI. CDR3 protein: CASSRGQGSHEQYF. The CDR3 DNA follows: TGTGCCAGCAGCCGCGGACAGGGAAGCCACGAGCAGTACTTC.

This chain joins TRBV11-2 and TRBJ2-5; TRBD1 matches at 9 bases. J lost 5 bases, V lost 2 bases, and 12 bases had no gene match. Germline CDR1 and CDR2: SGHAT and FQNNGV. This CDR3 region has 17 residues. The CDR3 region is CASSLQGGTGRLETQYF. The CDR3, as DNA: TGTGCCAGCAGCTTACAGGGGGGGACAGGGCGGCTTGAGACCCAGTACTTC.

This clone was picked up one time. The DNA for the CDR3 is TGTGCCAGCAGCCAAGGCCCGGGAGCCTACTACGAGCAGTACTTC. It translates to CASSQGPGAYYEQYF. This chain joins TRBV14 and TRBJ2-7, with TRBD2 as a possible D gene (6 bases). Trimming removed 1 base at V and 3 bases at J, with 13 bases between. Germline V gene sequence: CDR1 SGHDN, CDR2 FVKESK. The CDR3 length is 15 residues.

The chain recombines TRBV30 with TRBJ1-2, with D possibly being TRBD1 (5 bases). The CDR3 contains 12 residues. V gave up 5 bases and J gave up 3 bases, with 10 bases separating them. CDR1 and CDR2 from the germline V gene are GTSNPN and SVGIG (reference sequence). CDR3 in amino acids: CAWGAGDYGYTF. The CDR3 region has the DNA TGTGCCTGGGGGGCGGGGGACTATGGCTACACCTTC. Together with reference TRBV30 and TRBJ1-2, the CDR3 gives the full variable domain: SQTIHQWPATLVQPVGSPLSLECTVEGTSNPNLYWYRQAAGRGLQLLFYSVGIGQISSEVPQNLSASRPQDRQFILSSKKLLLSDSGFYLCAWGAGDYGYTFGSGTRLTVV.

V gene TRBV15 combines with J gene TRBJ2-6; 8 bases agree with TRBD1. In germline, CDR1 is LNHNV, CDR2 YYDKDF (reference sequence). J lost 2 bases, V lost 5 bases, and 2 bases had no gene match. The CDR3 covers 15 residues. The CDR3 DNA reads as TGTGCCACCAGCCTGACAGGGGCTGGGGCCAACGTCCTGACTTTC. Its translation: CATSLTGAGANVLTF.

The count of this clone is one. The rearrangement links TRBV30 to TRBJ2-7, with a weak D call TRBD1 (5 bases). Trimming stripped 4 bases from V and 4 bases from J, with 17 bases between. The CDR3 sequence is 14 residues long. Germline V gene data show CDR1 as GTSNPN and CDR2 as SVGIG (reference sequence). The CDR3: CAWTAWSGKYEQYF. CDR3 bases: TGTGCCTGGACGGCGTGGTCAGGGAAATACGAGCAGTACTTC.

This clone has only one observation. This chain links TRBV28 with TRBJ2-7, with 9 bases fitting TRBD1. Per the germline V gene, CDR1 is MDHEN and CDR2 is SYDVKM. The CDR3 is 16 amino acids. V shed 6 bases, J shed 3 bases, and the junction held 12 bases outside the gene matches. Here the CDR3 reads CASSPRPGQGRYEQYF. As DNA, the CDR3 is TGTGCCAGCAGCCCGCGTCCGGGACAGGGCCGCTACGAGCAGTACTTC.

CDR3 protein: CASRGTASSYNSPLHF. CDR3 in DNA: TGTGCCAGCAGGGGGACAGCCTCCTCCTATAATTCACCCCTCCACTTT. The chain recombines TRBV25-1 with TRBJ1-6; 7 bases agree with TRBD1. The germline CDR1 and CDR2 sequences are MGHDK and SYGVNS. The CDR3 covers 16 residues. With 6 bases clipped from V and 0 bases from J, the junction kept 5 bases outside the gene matches.

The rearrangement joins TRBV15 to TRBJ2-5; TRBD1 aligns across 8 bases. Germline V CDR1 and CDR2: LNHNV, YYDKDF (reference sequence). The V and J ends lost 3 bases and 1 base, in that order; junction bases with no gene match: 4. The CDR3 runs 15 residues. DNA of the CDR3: TGTGCCACCAGCAGTAGACAGGGGCTCCAAGAGACCCAGTACTTC. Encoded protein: CATSSRQGLQETQYF.

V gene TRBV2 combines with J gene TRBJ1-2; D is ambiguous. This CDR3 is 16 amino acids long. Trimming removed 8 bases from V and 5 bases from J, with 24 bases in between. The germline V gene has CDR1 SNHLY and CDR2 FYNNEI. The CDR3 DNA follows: TGTGCCAGCGACCCCGACCCAGCGGCGGCAGAGTATGGCTACACCTTC. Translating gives CASDPDPAAAEYGYTF.

The CDR3 DNA reads TGCGCCAGCAGCTTACGGGACATTCTAAATTCACCCCTCCACTTT. Amino acid sequence: CASSLRDILNSPLHF. The chain links TRBV5-1 to TRBJ1-6; D is perhaps TRBD1 (6 bases). CDR1 is SGHRS and CDR2 is YFSETQ in the germline V gene. Deletions cut 2 bases from V and 7 bases from J, with 13 bases between. The CDR3 is made up of 15 amino acids.

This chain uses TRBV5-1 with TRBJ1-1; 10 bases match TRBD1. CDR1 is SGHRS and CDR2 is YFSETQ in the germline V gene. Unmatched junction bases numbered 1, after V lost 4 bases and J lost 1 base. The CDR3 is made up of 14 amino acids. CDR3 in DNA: TGCGCCAGCAGCCGGGACAGGGGGAACACTGAAGCTTTCTTT. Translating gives CASSRDRGNTEAFF. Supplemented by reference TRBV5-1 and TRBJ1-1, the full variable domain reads KAGVTQTPRYLIKTRGQQVTLSCSPISGHRSVSWYQQTPGQGLQFLFEYFSETQRNKGNFPGRFSGRQFSNSRSEMNVSTLELGDSALYLCASSRDRGNTEAFFGQGTRLTVV.

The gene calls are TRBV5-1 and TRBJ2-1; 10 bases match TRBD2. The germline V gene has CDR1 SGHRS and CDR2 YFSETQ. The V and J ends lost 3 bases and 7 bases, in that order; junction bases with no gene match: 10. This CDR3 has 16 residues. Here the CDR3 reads CASSWGLAGVSNEQFF. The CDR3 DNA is TGCGCCAGCAGCTGGGGGCTAGCGGGGGTTTCTAATGAGCAGTTCTTC.

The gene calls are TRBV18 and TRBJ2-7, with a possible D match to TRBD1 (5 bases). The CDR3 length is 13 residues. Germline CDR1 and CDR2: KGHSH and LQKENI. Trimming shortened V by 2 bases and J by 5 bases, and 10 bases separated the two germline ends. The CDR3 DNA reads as TGTGCCAGCTCACCATTGACAGTCCACGAGCAGTACTTC. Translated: CASSPLTVHEQYF.

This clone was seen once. The DNA for the CDR3 is TGCGCCAGCAAGGGACTAGCGTACCAAGAGACCCAGTACTTC. It translates to CASKGLAYQETQYF. The chain joins TRBV10-2 to TRBJ2-5, with 10 bases identical to TRBD2. V was clipped by 7 bases and J by 0 bases; unmatched bases: 2. The germline CDR1 and CDR2 sequences are WSHSY and SAAADI. The CDR3 length is 14 residues.

CDR3 protein: CASSLDFTDTQYF. CDR3 bases: TGCGCCAGCAGCTTGGACTTCACAGATACGCAGTATTTT. V is TRBV5-1 and J is TRBJ2-3; D ambiguous. This CDR3 has 13 amino acids. CDR1 is SGHRS and CDR2 is YFSETQ in the germline V gene. With 0 bases removed from V and 2 bases from J, the gap between germline ends came to 4 bases.

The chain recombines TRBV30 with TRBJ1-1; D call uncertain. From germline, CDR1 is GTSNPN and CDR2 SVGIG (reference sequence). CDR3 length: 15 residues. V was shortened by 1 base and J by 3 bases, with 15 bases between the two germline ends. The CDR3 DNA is TGTGCCTGGAGTGGGAGGATTTTACTAGACACTGAAGCTTTCTTT. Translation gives CAWSGRILLDTEAFF. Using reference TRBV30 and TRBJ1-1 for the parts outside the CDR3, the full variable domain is SQTIHQWPATLVQPVGSPLSLECTVEGTSNPNLYWYRQAAGRGLQLLFYSVGIGQISSEVPQNLSASRPQDRQFILSSKKLLLSDSGFYLCAWSGRILLDTEAFFGQGTRLTVV.

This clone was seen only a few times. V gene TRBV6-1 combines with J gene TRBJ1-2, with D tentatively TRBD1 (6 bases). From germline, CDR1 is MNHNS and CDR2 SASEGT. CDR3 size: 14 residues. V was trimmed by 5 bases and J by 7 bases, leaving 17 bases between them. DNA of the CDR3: TGTGCCAGCAGTCCCCGGACAGAAATCGGTGGCTACACCTTC. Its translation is CASSPRTEIGGYTF.

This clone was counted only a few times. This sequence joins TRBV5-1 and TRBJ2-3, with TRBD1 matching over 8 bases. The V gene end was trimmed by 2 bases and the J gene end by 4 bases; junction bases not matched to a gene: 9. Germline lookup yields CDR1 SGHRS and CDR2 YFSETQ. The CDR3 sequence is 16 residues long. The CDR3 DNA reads TGCGCCAGCAGCTTCGCCGACAGGGGATTTTCAGATACGCAGTATTTT. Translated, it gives CASSFADRGFSDTQYF.